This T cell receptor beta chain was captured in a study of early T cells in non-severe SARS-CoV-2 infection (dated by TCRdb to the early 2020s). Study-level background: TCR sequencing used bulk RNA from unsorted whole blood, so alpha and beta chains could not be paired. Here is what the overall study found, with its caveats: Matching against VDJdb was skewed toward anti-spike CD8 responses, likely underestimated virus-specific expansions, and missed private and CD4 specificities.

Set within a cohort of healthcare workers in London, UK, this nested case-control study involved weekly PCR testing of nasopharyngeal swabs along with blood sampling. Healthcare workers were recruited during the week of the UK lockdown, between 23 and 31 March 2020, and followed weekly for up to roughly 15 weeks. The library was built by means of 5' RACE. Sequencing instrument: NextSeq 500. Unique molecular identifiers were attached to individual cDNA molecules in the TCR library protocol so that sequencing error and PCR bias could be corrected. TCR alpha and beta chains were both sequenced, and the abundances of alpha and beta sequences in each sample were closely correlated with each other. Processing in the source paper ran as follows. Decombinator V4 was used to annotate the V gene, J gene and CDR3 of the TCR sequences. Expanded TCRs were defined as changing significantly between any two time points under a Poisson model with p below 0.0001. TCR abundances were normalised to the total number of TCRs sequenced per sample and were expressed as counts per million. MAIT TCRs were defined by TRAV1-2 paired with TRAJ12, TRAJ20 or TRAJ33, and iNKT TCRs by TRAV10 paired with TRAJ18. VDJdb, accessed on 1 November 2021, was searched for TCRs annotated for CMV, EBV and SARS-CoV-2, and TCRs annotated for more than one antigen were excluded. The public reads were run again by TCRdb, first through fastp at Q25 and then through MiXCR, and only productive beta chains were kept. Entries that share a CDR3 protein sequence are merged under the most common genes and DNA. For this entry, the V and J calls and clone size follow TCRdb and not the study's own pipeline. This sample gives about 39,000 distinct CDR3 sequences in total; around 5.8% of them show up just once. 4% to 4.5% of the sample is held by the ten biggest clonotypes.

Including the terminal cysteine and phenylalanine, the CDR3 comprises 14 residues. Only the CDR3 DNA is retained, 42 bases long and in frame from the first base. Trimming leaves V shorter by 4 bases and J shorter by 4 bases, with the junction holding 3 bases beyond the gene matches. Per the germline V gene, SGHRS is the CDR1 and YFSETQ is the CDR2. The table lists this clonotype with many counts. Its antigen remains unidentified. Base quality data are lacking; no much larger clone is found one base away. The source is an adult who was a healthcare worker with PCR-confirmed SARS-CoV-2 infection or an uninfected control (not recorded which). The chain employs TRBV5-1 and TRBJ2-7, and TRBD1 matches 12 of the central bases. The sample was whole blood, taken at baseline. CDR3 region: CASSRGQGAYEQYF. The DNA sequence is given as TGCGCCAGCAGCCGGGGACAGGGGGCTTACGAGCAGTACTTC.